This TCR beta chain was observed in a study of shared clonotypes between healthy human individuals. Method: immunoSEQ multiplex PCR; TCRdb's copy keeps in-frame clones and lacks some. This sample has approximately 2.4 million clones, with approximately 94% found just once. The CDR3 runs to 15 residues. The germline gives CDR1 MNHEY, CDR2 SVGAGI. Trimming stripped 6 bases from V and 0 bases from J, with 12 bases between. The origin of this receptor is a man younger than 35 in good health. The V gene is TRBV6-5, the J gene TRBJ1-5; perhaps TRBD1 as D (6 bases). Source material: naive CD4+ T cells sorted from blood. This sample's subset: CD45RA+ positively selected. As DNA, the CDR3 is TGTGCCAGCAGGGGGGGCCGGCTTAGCAATCAGCCCCAGCATTTT. Its protein product is CASRGGRLSNQPQHF.